The 31 T cell receptor beta chains below were found in one sample sequenced in a study of cytomegalovirus exposure and HLA in healthy donors. The PCR used 60 Vbeta and 13 Jbeta primers. Assay used: immunoSEQ multiplex PCR; TCRdb lists only in-frame clones, some missing. The data hold 250,000 to 350,000 clones, with 70% to 90% observed a single time. Sequencing was performed on PBMCs. Every receptor here comes from a woman younger than 30 in good health and CMV-seronegative.

This clone was observed once. The chain recombines TRBV9 with TRBJ1-2; D not resolved. V shed 0 bases and J shed 4 bases, with 13 bases lying between them. The germline V gene encodes CDR1 SGDLS and CDR2 YYNGEE. This CDR3 comprises 15 residues. CDR3 nucleotide sequence: TGTGCCAGCAGCGTAGGAGACACAACTGCCTATGGCTACACCTTC. Its protein is CASSVGDTTAYGYTF.

As to this clone: The same CDR3 is also encoded by other DNA sequences in this sample. V and J are TRBV11-2 and TRBJ2-7; 10 nucleotides match TRBD1. Germline CDR1 and CDR2: SGHAT and FQNNGV. CDR3 length: 14 residues. V gave up 5 bases and J gave up 2 bases; unmatched junction bases: 3. CDR3 protein: CASSPGQGAYEQYF. In nucleotides, the CDR3 is TGTGCCAGCAGCCCAGGACAGGGGGCCTACGAGCAGTACTTC.

This chain uses TRBV7-9 with TRBJ2-4; D remains unclear. CDR3 size: 14 residues. The germline CDR1 and CDR2 sequences are SEHNR and FQNEAQ (reference sequence). The germline V and J ends were trimmed by 1 base and 4 bases, with 8 bases remaining between them. The CDR3, as DNA: TGTGCCAGCAGCTTAGGCCTAGAAAAAAACATTCAGTACTTC. Its protein product is CASSLGLEKNIQYF. Full variable domain (remainder filled in from reference TRBV7-9 and TRBJ2-4): DTGVSQNPRHKITKRGQNVTFRCDPISEHNRLYWYRQTLGQGPEFLTYFQNEAQLEKSRLLSDRFSAERPKGSFSTLEIQRTEQGDSAMYLCASSLGLEKNIQYFGAGTRLSVL.

The chain has TRBV4-1 and TRBJ1-1; 7 bases align to TRBD1. The CDR3 is 15 amino acids. Trimming removed 0 bases from V and 4 bases from J; junction bases left unmatched: 5. Germline CDR1 and CDR2: MGHRA and YSYEKL. The CDR3 DNA reads as TGCGCCAGCAGCCAAGAGGCAGGGGGAGGCACTGAAGCTTTCTTT. Its translation: CASSQEAGGGTEAFF.

The V and J genes are TRBV19 and TRBJ1-3; 7 nucleotides match TRBD1. This CDR3 spans 15 amino acids. Germline CDR1 and CDR2: LNHDA and SQIVND (reference sequence). V lost 7 bases, J lost 2 bases, and 8 bases stayed unmatched. CDR3 DNA: TGTGCCAGTACCATACAGGGGAATACTGGAAACACCATATATTTT. As protein: CASTIQGNTGNTIYF. Full variable domain (remainder filled in from reference TRBV19 and TRBJ1-3): DGGITQSPKYLFRKEGQNVTLSCEQNLNHDAMYWYRQDPGQGLRLIYYSQIVNDFQKGDIAEGYSVSREKKESFPLTVTSAQKNPTAFYLCASTIQGNTGNTIYFGEGSWLTVV.

The CDR3 coding sequence is TGTGCCAGCAGCTACCCCGGGACTAGCGGGGGGGCGACCTACAATGAGCAGTTCTTC. Its translation is CASSYPGTSGGATYNEQFF. This sequence joins TRBV7-6 and TRBJ2-1; TRBD2 agrees at 16 bases. V trimming: 4 bases; J trimming: 2 bases; junction bases outside the gene matches: 8. This CDR3 is built from 19 residues. Germline loops: CDR1 SGHVS, CDR2 FNYEAQ.

This clone appeared once. The chain carries TRBV12-5 and TRBJ1-1; no reliable D call. The CDR3 sequence is 17 residues long. From germline, CDR1 is LGHNT and CDR2 FRNRAP. Trimming removed 3 bases at V and 0 bases at J, with 17 bases between. The DNA of the CDR3 is TGTGCTAGTGGTTTCCCCTCTAAGACAACCCTGAACACTGAAGCTTTCTTT. It specifies CASGFPSKTTLNTEAFF.

This clone was counted only a few times. The J gene is TRBJ1-4, the V gene TRBV4-1; D is uncertain. Germline CDR1 reads MGHRA; CDR2 reads YSYEKL. Trimming pared 4 bases from V and 0 bases from J, leaving 9 bases between. The CDR3 loop spans 15 amino acids. In DNA, the CDR3 is TGCGCCAGCAGCCGAGTTATTCCAACTAATGAAAAACTGTTTTTT. This translates into CASSRVIPTNEKLFF.

The chain recombines TRBV11-1 with TRBJ2-7, with D possibly matching TRBD2 (5 bases). Germline CDR1 reads SGHAT; CDR2 reads FQDESV (reference sequence). V lost 4 bases, J lost 3 bases, and 16 bases lay in between. The CDR3 sequence is 15 residues long. The CDR3 spells CASSWGASVVYEQYF. The CDR3 DNA follows: TGTGCCAGCAGCTGGGGAGCTTCGGTAGTCTACGAGCAGTACTTC.

The genes are TRBV4-2 and TRBJ2-1, with unresolved D. Trimming took 0 bases from V and 4 from J, leaving 4 bases between them. CDR3 length: 13 residues. Germline CDR1 and CDR2: LGHNA and YNFKEQ. CDR3 sequence (DNA): TGTGCCAGCAGCCAAGAACTGTACAATGAGCAGTTCTTC. Its protein is CASSQELYNEQFF.

This rearrangement joins TRBV5-1 to TRBJ2-7, with 12 bases matching TRBD1. With the DNA end fitting TRBJ2-1 better, the J assignment may be wrong. Germline V gene lookup returns CDR1 SGHRS and CDR2 YFSETQ. The CDR3 contains 16 residues. The CDR3 region is CASSITGTGGAGEQFF. DNA for the CDR3: TGCGCCAGCAGCATTACCGGGACAGGGGGCGCGGGCGAGCAGTTCTTC.

This clone has a single count. V gene TRBV13 combines with J gene TRBJ1-3, with D uncertain. The germline CDR1 and CDR2 sequences are PRHDT and FYEKMQ (reference sequence). The CDR3 length is 12 residues. V lost 5 bases, J lost 7 bases, and 9 bases lay in between. DNA for the CDR3: TGTGCCAGCAGCCTAAACGAGAACACCATATATTTT. It codes for CASSLNENTIYF.

The DNA for the CDR3 is TGTGCCAGCAGCTTAGACCGGACAGACGTCTATGGCTACACCTTC. Translating gives CASSLDRTDVYGYTF. The V gene is TRBV11-2, the J gene TRBJ1-2; D perhaps matches TRBD1 (6 bases). The V end was cut by 0 bases, the J end by 4 bases, with 12 bases between. CDR1 SGHAT and CDR2 FQNNGV come from the germline V gene. The CDR3 spans 15 residues.

This sequence joins TRBV11-2 and TRBJ1-2; D may be TRBD1 (5 bases). The CDR3 runs 16 residues. Per germline, CDR1 SGHAT and CDR2 FQNNGV. V lost 1 base and J 4 bases, leaving 16 bases between the germline ends. The DNA for the CDR3 is TGTGCCAGCAGCTTAGTTTCCGGCGGGGACCCCTATGGCTACACCTTC. It encodes CASSLVSGGDPYGYTF.

The chain combines TRBV7-2 with TRBJ2-1; D is possibly TRBD2 (5 bases). CDR3 length: 16 amino acids. Germline CDR1 is SGHTA and CDR2 is FQGNSA. Trimming cost V 1 base and J 4 bases, with 14 bases left between them. This CDR3 reads CASSLGRPSGYNEQFF. DNA of the CDR3: TGTGCCAGCAGCTTAGGAAGGCCCTCGGGGTACAATGAGCAGTTCTTC.

The rearrangement links TRBV5-1 to TRBJ2-3; TRBD1 matches at 8 bases. Trimming took 1 base from V and 3 from J; bases not matched to a gene: 4. Germline V CDR1 and CDR2: SGHRS, YFSETQ. This CDR3 is 15 amino acids long. The CDR3 sequence is CASSLTRGRTDTQYF. CDR3 in DNA: TGCGCCAGCAGCTTGACCAGGGGGCGAACAGATACGCAGTATTTT.

DNA of the CDR3: TGCGCCAGCAGCCGCGGGACAGGGAGCACTGAAGCTTTCTTT. Its translation: CASSRGTGSTEAFF. This rearrangement joins TRBV5-1 to TRBJ1-1, with 9 bases that match TRBD1. In germline, CDR1 is SGHRS, CDR2 YFSETQ. The CDR3 sequence is 14 residues long. The trim removed 4 bases at V and 4 bases at J, leaving 5 bases unmatched.

This clone was recorded only once. The rearrangement joins TRBV6-5 to TRBJ1-2, with TRBD1 as a possible D gene (5 bases). The germline V gene encodes CDR1 MNHEY and CDR2 SVGAGI. The CDR3 covers 12 residues. V gave up 8 bases and J gave up 6 bases, with 13 bases separating them. The CDR3: CASGIGENGYTF. CDR3 in DNA: TGTGCCAGCGGTATAGGGGAAAATGGCTACACCTTC.

The chain carries TRBV7-8 and TRBJ2-6; tentatively, D is TRBD1 (6 bases). Trimming removed 5 bases at V and 4 bases at J, with 12 bases between. In germline, CDR1 is SGHVS, CDR2 FQNEAQ. The CDR3 is 15 amino acids. The CDR3 protein is CASSPDSTGANVLTF. In DNA, the CDR3 is TGTGCCAGCAGCCCGGACAGTACCGGGGCCAACGTCCTGACTTTC.

The chain has TRBV4-1 and TRBJ1-6; unclear D gene. CDR1 MGHRA and CDR2 YSYEKL come from the germline V gene. The CDR3 is 17 amino acids. Trimming took 0 bases from V and 0 from J, leaving 9 bases between them. CDR3 protein: CASSQDRRRSYNSPLHF. For the CDR3, the DNA is TGCGCCAGCAGCCAAGATAGGCGGCGCTCCTATAATTCACCCCTCCACTTT.

This clone was seen a handful of times. The chain employs TRBV2 and TRBJ2-7; 8 bases match TRBD2. CDR1 and CDR2 from the germline V gene are SNHLY and FYNNEI. V dropped 6 bases and J dropped 5; count of bases not matched to a gene: 9. The CDR3 contains 14 residues. CDR3 region: CASREGAGAHEQYF. The CDR3 bases are TGTGCCAGCAGGGAGGGAGCGGGGGCCCACGAGCAGTACTTC.

This clone was detected only a few times. The chain recombines TRBV9 with TRBJ2-7; D not certain. This CDR3 region has 13 residues. Trimming took off 1 base at V and 6 bases at J, with 11 bases between the two ends. Germline CDR1 and CDR2: SGDLS and YYNGEE. CDR3 coding DNA: TGTGCCAGCAGCGTAAGCGCCTTCCGCGAGCAGTACTTC. This encodes CASSVSAFREQYF.

This chain connects TRBV19 to TRBJ2-7, with 9 bases that match TRBD1. The CDR3 is made up of 14 amino acids. Germline loops: CDR1 LNHDA, CDR2 SQIVND (reference sequence). The V gene end was trimmed by 6 bases and the J gene end by 5 bases; junction bases not matched to a gene: 8. Written as DNA, the CDR3 is TGTGCCAGTAGGCACTCCCGGGACAGGGACGAGCAGTACTTC. Protein: CASRHSRDRDEQYF.

The J gene is TRBJ2-7, the V gene TRBV27; a possible D gene is TRBD2 (6 bases). V lost 7 bases and J lost 4, with 8 bases in between. In germline, CDR1 is MNHEY, CDR2 SMNVEV (reference sequence). The CDR3 contains 11 residues. CDR3 protein: CASMEGYEQYF. In DNA form, the CDR3 reads TGTGCCAGCATGGAGGGATACGAGCAGTACTTC.

This rearrangement joins TRBV27 to TRBJ2-6, with D perhaps TRBD2 (6 bases). With 2 bases removed from V and 4 bases from J, the gap between germline ends came to 9 bases. The CDR3 sequence is 15 residues long. Germline V gene lookup returns CDR1 MNHEY and CDR2 SMNVEV (reference sequence). CDR3 in amino acids: CASSLGGDGANVLTF. CDR3 sequence (DNA): TGTGCCAGCAGTTTAGGAGGGGACGGGGCCAACGTCCTGACTTTC.

In DNA, the CDR3 is TGTGCCAGCAGTGGTACAGGGGGCGCGGGCACTGAAGCTTTCTTT. Protein sequence: CASSGTGGAGTEAFF. The chain combines TRBV2 with TRBJ1-1; 9 bases map to TRBD1. Unmatched junction bases numbered 7, after V lost 4 bases and J lost 4 bases. The germline V gene encodes CDR1 SNHLY and CDR2 FYNNEI. This CDR3 has 15 amino acids.

J is TRBJ2-5 and V is TRBV18, with 9 bases lining up with TRBD2. The CDR3 is 15 amino acids. Per the germline V gene, CDR1 is KGHSH and CDR2 is LQKENI. The junction had 8 bases not matched to a gene; V was cut back by 2 bases and J by 7 bases. CDR3 region: CASSPSGGSSGTQYF. The CDR3 region has the DNA TGTGCCAGCTCACCAAGCGGGGGGTCCTCTGGGACCCAGTACTTC.

This clone appeared once. The rearrangement uses TRBV18 and TRBJ2-1; TRBD2 matches at 14 bases. Germline V gene data show CDR1 as KGHSH and CDR2 as LQKENI. Unmatched junction bases numbered 9, after V lost 4 bases and J lost 7 bases. This CDR3 has 17 amino acids. The CDR3: CASSRFSGTSGGNEQFF. The CDR3 DNA reads TGTGCCAGCTCACGATTTTCCGGGACTAGCGGGGGTAATGAGCAGTTCTTC.

The chain has TRBV30 and TRBJ2-1; unclear D gene. The length of the CDR3 is 13 residues. The V and J ends lost 7 bases and 7 bases respectively, with 17 bases between them. The germline V gene encodes CDR1 GTSNPN and CDR2 SVGIG (reference sequence). CDR3 loop: CASLAAKRNEQFF. CDR3 DNA: TGTGCCTCCCTTGCAGCGAAGAGGAATGAGCAGTTCTTC.

This chain joins TRBV19 and TRBJ2-2, with 7 bases lining up with TRBD1. This CDR3 is 14 amino acids long. V dropped 8 bases and J dropped 1; count of bases not matched to a gene: 4. Germline lookup yields CDR1 LNHDA and CDR2 SQIVND (reference sequence). Written as DNA, the CDR3 is TGTGCCAGTCACCGACAGGGGAACACCGGGGAGCTGTTTTTT. Translating gives CASHRQGNTGELFF.

The chain recombines TRBV7-6 with TRBJ2-5, with D perhaps TRBD2 (5 bases). V gave up 8 bases and J gave up 2 bases, with 12 bases separating them. This CDR3 has 13 amino acids. The germline V gene has CDR1 SGHVS and CDR2 FNYEAQ. CDR3 in DNA: TGTGCCAGCCTGACGACTAAACAAGAGACCCAGTACTTC. It specifies CASLTTKQETQYF.